This record looks at one TCR beta chain sequence and its context. As yet, its antigen is unknown. This sample is part of a study of T cell repertoires in cytomegalovirus infection. The overall study: Recently identified HLA-C-restricted CMV epitopes were among the peptides used. Study-level points and caveats: HLA-C-restricted TCR beta clonotypes specific for CMV led the ex vivo response.

Using its own MiXCR run on the reads, TCRdb lists one record per CDR3 protein. The table lists about 830,000 distinct CDR3 sequences, 32% of them singletons, with around 11% in the top ten. The CDR3 length is 13 residues. Germline CDR1 and CDR2: ENHRY and SYGVKD. The V gene end was trimmed by 4 bases and the J gene end by 7 bases; junction bases not matched to a gene: 3. The sequenced sample was cultured CD8+ T cells from PBMCs, obtained from culture after CMV antigen stimulation. The rearrangement uses TRBV10-3 and TRBJ2-2, with 7 bases that match TRBD2. The receptor comes from a human donor in good health (CMV status not recorded). Some clones in this sample may be carry-over from other donors' samples. The CDR3, as DNA: TGTGCCATCAGTGCGGGGGGAGGCGGGGAGCTGTTTTTT. It yields the protein CAISAGGGGELFF.